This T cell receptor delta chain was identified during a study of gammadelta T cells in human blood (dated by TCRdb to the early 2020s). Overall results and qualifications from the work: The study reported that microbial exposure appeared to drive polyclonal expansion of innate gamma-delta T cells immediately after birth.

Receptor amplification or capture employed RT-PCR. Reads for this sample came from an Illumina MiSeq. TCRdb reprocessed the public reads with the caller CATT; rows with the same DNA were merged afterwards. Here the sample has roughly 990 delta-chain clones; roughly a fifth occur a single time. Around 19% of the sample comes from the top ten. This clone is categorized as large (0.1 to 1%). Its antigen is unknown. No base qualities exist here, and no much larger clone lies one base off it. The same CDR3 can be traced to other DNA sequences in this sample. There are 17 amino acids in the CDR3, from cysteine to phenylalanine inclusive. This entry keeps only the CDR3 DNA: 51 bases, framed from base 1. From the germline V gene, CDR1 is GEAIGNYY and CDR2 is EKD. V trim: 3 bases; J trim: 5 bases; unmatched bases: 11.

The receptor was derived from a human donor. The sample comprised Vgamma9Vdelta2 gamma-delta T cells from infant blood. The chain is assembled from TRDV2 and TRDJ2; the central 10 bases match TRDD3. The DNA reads TGTGCCTGTGACCCCCTTGGTGGGGGATACAGTACAGCACAACTCTTCTTT. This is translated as CACDPLGGGYSTAQLFF.